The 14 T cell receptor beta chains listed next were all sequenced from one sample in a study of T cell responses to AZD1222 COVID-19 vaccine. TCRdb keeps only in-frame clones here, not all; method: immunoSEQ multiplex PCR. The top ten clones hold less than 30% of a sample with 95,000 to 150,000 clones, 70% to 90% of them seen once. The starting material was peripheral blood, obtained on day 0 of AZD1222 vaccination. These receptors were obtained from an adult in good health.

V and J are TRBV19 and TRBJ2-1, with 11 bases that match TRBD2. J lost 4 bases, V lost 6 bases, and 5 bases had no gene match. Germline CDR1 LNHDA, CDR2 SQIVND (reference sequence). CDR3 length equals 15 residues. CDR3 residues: CASSPTSGAYNEQFF. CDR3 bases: TGTGCCAGTAGCCCGACTAGCGGGGCGTACAATGAGCAGTTCTTC.

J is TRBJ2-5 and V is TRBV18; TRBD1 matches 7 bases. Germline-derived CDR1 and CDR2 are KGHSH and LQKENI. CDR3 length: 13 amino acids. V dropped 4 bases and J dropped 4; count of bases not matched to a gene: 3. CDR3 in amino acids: CASSLGTAETQYF. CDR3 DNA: TGTGCCAGCTCACTCGGGACAGCAGAGACCCAGTACTTC. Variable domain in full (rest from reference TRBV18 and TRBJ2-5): NAGVMQNPRHLVRRRGQEARLRCSPMKGHSHVYWYRQLPEEGLKFMVYLQKENIIDESGMPKERFSAEFPKEGPSILRIQQVVRGDSAAYFCASSLGTAETQYFGPGTRLLVL.

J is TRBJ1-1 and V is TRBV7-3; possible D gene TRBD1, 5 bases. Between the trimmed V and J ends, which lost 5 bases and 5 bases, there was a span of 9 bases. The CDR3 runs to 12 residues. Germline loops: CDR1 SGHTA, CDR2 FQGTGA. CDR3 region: CASSGARTEAFF. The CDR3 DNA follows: TGTGCCAGCAGCGGGGCGAGGACTGAAGCTTTCTTT.

CDR3 bases: TGTGCCACCCAGGGGGGTGCCTTGAACACTGAAGCTTTCTTT. It translates to CATQGGALNTEAFF. This rearrangement joins TRBV6-5 to TRBJ1-1, with 7 bases that match TRBD1. Trimming removed 10 bases from V and 0 bases from J; junction bases left unmatched: 8. Germline CDR1 and CDR2: MNHEY and SVGAGI. The CDR3 covers 14 residues.

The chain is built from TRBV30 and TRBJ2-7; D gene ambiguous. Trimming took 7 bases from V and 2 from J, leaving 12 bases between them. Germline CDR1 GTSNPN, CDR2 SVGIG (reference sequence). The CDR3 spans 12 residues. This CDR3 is CALAPAPYEQYF. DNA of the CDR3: TGTGCCTTGGCTCCGGCGCCCTACGAGCAGTACTTC.

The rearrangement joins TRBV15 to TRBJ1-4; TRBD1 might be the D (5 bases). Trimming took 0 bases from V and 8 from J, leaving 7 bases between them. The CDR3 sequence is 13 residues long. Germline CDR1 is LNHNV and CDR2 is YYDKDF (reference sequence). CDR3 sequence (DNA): TGTGCCACCAGCAGAGATCAGGGAGAAAAACTGTTTTTT. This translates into CATSRDQGEKLFF.

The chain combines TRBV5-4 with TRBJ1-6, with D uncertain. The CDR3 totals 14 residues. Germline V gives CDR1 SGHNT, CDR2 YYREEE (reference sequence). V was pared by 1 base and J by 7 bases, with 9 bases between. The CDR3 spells CASSLWGGNSPLHF. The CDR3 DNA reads TGTGCCAGCAGCTTGTGGGGAGGCAATTCACCCCTCCACTTT.

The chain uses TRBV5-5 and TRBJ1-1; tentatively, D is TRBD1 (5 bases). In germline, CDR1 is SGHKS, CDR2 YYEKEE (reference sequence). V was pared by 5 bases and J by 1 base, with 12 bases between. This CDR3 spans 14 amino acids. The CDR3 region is CASSHGTANTEAFF. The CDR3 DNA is TGTGCCAGCAGTCACGGGACGGCGAACACTGAAGCTTTCTTT.

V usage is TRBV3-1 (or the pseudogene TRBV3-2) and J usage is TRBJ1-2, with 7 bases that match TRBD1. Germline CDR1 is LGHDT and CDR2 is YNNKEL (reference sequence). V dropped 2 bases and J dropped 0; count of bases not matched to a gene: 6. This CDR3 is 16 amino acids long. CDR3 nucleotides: TGTGCCAGCAGCCAACGCGGAGGGGGCGCTAACTATGGCTACACCTTC. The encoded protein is CASSQRGGGANYGYTF.

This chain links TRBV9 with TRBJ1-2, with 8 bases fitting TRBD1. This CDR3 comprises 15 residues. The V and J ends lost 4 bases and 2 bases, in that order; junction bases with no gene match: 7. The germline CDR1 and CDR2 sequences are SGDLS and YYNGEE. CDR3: CASSPYGQGNYGYTF. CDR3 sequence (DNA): TGTGCCAGCAGCCCCTATGGACAGGGAAACTATGGCTACACCTTC.

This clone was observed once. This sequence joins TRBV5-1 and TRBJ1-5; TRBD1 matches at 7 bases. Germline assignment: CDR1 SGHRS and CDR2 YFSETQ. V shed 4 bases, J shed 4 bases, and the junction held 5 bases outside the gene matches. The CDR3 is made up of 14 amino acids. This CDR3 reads CASSPGTDNQPQHF. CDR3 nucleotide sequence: TGCGCCAGCAGCCCCGGGACAGATAATCAGCCCCAGCATTTT.

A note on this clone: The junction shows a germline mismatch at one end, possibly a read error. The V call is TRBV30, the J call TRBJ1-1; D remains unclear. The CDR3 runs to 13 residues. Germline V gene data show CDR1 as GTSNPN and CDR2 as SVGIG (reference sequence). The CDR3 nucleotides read TGTGCCTGTAAGAAACCGGGAATATCTGAAACTTTCTTT. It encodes CACKKPGISETFF.

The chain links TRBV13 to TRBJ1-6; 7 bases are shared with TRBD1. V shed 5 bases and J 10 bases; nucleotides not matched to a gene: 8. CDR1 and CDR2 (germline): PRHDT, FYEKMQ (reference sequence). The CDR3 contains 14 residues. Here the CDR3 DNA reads TGTGCCAGCAGCCCCAGGGGGGGCAGGTCACCCCTCCACTTT. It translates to CASSPRGGRSPLHF.

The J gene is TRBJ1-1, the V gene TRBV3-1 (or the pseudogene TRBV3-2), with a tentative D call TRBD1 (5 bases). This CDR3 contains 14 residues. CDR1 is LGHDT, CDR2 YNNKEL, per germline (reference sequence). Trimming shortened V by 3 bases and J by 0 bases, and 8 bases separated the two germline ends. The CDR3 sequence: CASSHRGMNTEAFF. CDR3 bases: TGTGCCAGCAGCCATCGGGGCATGAACACTGAAGCTTTCTTT.